The clone carrying this T cell receptor (beta chain) was counted many times. The sample is drawn from a study of read filtering for tumor transcriptome and immune sequencing. Molecular barcoded adaptors covering alpha/delta and beta/gamma chains were used on 400 ng RNA. MiXCR was run by TCRdb on the reads, yielding one entry per CDR3 protein. The top ten hold 15% of the sample, which has fewer than 100,000 distinct CDR3 sequences, 12% seen once. V shed 4 bases, J shed 4 bases, and the junction held 4 bases outside the gene matches. The CDR3 sequence is 13 residues long. The germline V gene encodes CDR1 SQVTM and CDR2 ANQGSEA.

V gene TRBV29-1 combines with J gene TRBJ1-5; TRBD1 aligns across 7 bases. Input material: a population of CD138-negative cells sorted from bone marrow. This TCR was recovered from a donor at least 40 years old with multiple myeloma. In nucleotides, the CDR3 is TGCAGCGTTGTATTCAGGGGGAATCAGCCCCAGCATTTT. This gives the protein CSVVFRGNQPQHF.